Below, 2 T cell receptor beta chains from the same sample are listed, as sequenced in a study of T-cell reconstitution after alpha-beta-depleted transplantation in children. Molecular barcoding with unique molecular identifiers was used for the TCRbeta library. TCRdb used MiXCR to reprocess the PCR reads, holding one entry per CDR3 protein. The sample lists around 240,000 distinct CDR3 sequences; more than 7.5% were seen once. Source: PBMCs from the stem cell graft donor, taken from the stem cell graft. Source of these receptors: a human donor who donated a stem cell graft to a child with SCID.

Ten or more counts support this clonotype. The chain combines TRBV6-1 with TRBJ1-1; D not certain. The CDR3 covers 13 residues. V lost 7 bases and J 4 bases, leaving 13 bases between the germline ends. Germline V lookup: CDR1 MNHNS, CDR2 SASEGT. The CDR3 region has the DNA TGTGCCAGCACCCCTAATCGACTCACTGAAGCTTTCTTT. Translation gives CASTPNRLTEAFF.

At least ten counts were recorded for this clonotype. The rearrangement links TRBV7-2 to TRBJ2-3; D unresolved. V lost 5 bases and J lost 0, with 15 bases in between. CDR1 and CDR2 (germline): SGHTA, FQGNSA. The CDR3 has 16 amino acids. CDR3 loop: CASSRIRPSSTDTQYF. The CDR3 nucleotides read TGTGCCAGCAGCCGTATACGGCCATCTAGCACAGATACGCAGTATTTT.